This TCR beta chain was identified during a study of blood T cell repertoires in COVID-19. Study-wide background: Sample material is recorded as cDNA or gDNA derived from T cells, B-cell-depleted T cells, or PBMCs.

V was clipped by 0 bases and J by 7 bases, with 10 bases between them. Per the germline V gene, CDR1 is LNHDA and CDR2 is SQIVND (reference sequence). CDR3 length equals 15 residues. This clone has a handful of counts. Original processing methods: Amplification of reference gene primers was used by the study to estimate nucleated cell counts. The method was immunoSEQ multiplex PCR; TCRdb's version includes in-frame clones alone and lacks a portion of them. V and J calls and clone size come straight from that table; D and trimming were deduced from the DNA. The table shows approximately 82,000 clones, with around four fifths occurring only once.

The material sequenced was peripheral blood. The receptor comes from a woman in her 70s with active or convalescent COVID-19. The chain is built from TRBV19 and TRBJ1-6; weak D call: TRBD1 (5 bases). The CDR3 loop reads CASSIEGARNSPLHF. CDR3 bases: TGTGCCAGTAGTATAGAAGGGGCCCGGAATTCACCCCTCCACTTT.